The 25 T cell receptor beta chains below come from one sample, sequenced in a study of cytomegalovirus exposure and HLA in healthy donors. The assay was immunoSEQ multiplex PCR, and TCRdb's table has in-frame clones only and misses some. The sample has approximately 230,000 clones; about 90% are singletons. Specimen: PBMCs. These receptors came from a man between 18 and 35 years old in good health and CMV-seropositive.

Only one count was recorded for this clone. This chain connects TRBV19 to TRBJ1-2; D uncertain. V was shortened by 6 bases and J by 9 bases, with 14 bases between the two germline ends. The CDR3 is 12 residues long. CDR1 LNHDA and CDR2 SQIVND come from the germline V gene (reference sequence). The CDR3 region is CASSGEWLSYTF. The CDR3 region has the DNA TGTGCCAGTAGCGGGGAGTGGTTGAGCTACACCTTC. Full variable domain (rest looked up from reference TRBV19 and TRBJ1-2): DGGITQSPKYLFRKEGQNVTLSCEQNLNHDAMYWYRQDPGQGLRLIYYSQIVNDFQKGDIAEGYSVSREKKESFPLTVTSAQKNPTAFYLCASSGEWLSYTFGSGTRLTVV.

This clone showed up just a few times. The chain recombines TRBV7-8 with TRBJ1-2; D is unclear. The CDR3 has 14 residues. Germline CDR1 is SGHVS and CDR2 is FQNEAQ. V lost 1 base to trimming and J lost 5 bases, with 11 bases between them. CDR3 amino acids: CASSLGRRTYGYTF. The CDR3 DNA follows: TGTGCCAGCAGCTTAGGGAGGCGGACTTATGGCTACACCTTC. The whole variable domain, filled in from reference TRBV7-8 and TRBJ1-2, reads GAGVSQSPRYKVAKRGQDVALRCDPISGHVSLFWYQQALGQGPEFLTYFQNEAQLDKSGLPSDRFFAERPEGSVSTLKIQRTQQEDSAVYLCASSLGRRTYGYTFGSGTRLTVV.

The chain couples TRBV4-3 to TRBJ1-2; D perhaps matches TRBD1 (6 bases). CDR1 is LGHNA and CDR2 is YSLEER in the germline V gene. The ends were cut back, 0 bases at V and 5 bases at J, with 19 bases in the middle. CDR3 size: 17 residues. The CDR3 spells CASSQEIRGQRRYGYTF. Here the CDR3 DNA reads TGCGCCAGCAGCCAAGAAATTCGAGGACAGCGACGATATGGCTACACCTTC.

As for this clone: The sample contains more than one DNA sequence encoding this CDR3. This chain connects TRBV5-1 to TRBJ2-5, with D hard to call. Germline values: CDR1 SGHRS, CDR2 YFSETQ. Trimming took 1 base from V and 5 from J, leaving 3 bases between them. The CDR3 totals 11 residues. CDR3 DNA: TGCGCCAGCAGCTTGAGTGAGACCCAGTACTTC. Encoded protein: CASSLSETQYF. Filled out from reference TRBV5-1 and TRBJ2-5, the complete variable domain reads KAGVTQTPRYLIKTRGQQVTLSCSPISGHRSVSWYQQTPGQGLQFLFEYFSETQRNKGNFPGRFSGRQFSNSRSEMNVSTLELGDSALYLCASSLSETQYFGPGTRLLVL.

V and J are TRBV2 and TRBJ1-1; D ambiguous. The CDR3 is 14 residues long. The germline gives CDR1 SNHLY, CDR2 FYNNEI. V dropped 8 bases and J dropped 0 bases, with 13 bases sitting between them. The CDR3 DNA sequence: TGTGCCAGCGCTTCGACTCCCCTGAACACTGAAGCTTTCTTT. This gives the protein CASASTPLNTEAFF.

This chain links TRBV27 with TRBJ2-1; D is uncertain. With 6 bases removed from V and 3 bases from J, the gap between germline ends came to 18 bases. The CDR3 totals 16 residues. Germline V CDR1 and CDR2: MNHEY, SMNVEV (reference sequence). CDR3 nucleotides: TGTGCCAGCAGACCATCAGGTGGTGGAGTCTACAATGAGCAGTTCTTC. As protein: CASRPSGGGVYNEQFF.

The chain uses TRBV27 and TRBJ2-5, with 14 bases lining up with TRBD2. The length of the CDR3 is 19 residues. V lost 8 bases and J lost 4; bases outside the gene matches: 18. Per the germline V gene, CDR1 is MNHEY and CDR2 is SMNVEV (reference sequence). CDR3 region: CASGGAFGTSGGPGETQYF. The CDR3 DNA sequence: TGTGCCAGCGGAGGAGCTTTCGGGACTAGCGGGGGCCCTGGAGAGACCCAGTACTTC.

This clone has more than one count but fewer than ten. The same CDR3 also results from other DNA sequences found in this sample. The chain carries TRBV28 and TRBJ1-1; 8 bases map to TRBD1. The CDR3 is 13 residues long. Looked up from germline, CDR1 is MDHEN and CDR2 is SYDVKM. V gave up 6 bases and J gave up 4 bases; unmatched junction bases: 4. CDR3 coding DNA: TGTGCCAGCAGGGGAGACAGGGGCACTGAAGCTTTCTTT. It translates to CASRGDRGTEAFF.

V gene TRBV5-1 combines with J gene TRBJ1-3; possible D gene TRBD1, 6 bases. V lost 4 bases to trimming and J lost 3 bases, with 20 bases between them. Germline V gene sequence: CDR1 SGHRS, CDR2 YFSETQ. This CDR3 has 17 residues. For the CDR3, the DNA is TGCGCCAGCAGCCCAGGGCCCAGGGGATTGTATGGAAACACCATATATTTT. As protein: CASSPGPRGLYGNTIYF.

The chain carries TRBV7-2 and TRBJ2-3; D remains ambiguous. In germline, CDR1 is SGHTA, CDR2 FQGNSA. Between the trimmed V and J ends, which lost 4 bases and 3 bases, there was a span of 11 bases. This CDR3 spans 14 amino acids. The CDR3, as DNA: TGTGCCAGCAGCTCTATACCCCCGACAGATACGCAGTATTTT. It yields the protein CASSSIPPTDTQYF. Filled out from reference TRBV7-2 and TRBJ2-3, the complete variable domain reads GAGVSQSPSNKVTEKGKDVELRCDPISGHTALYWYRQSLGQGLEFLIYFQGNSAPDKSGLPSDRFSAERTGGSVSTLTIQRTQQEDSAVYLCASSSIPPTDTQYFGPGTRLTVL.

This chain uses TRBV12-5 with TRBJ2-7; maybe TRBD1 (6 bases). This CDR3 has 14 residues. Germline lookup yields CDR1 LGHNT and CDR2 FRNRAP. V was clipped by 2 bases and J by 5 bases, with 13 bases between them. The CDR3 sequence is CASGLRGFGDEQYF. The CDR3 coding sequence is TGTGCTAGTGGTTTGAGGGGGTTCGGCGACGAGCAGTACTTC.

This clone was seen only a few times. V usage is TRBV6-5 and J usage is TRBJ1-2, with 8 positions matching TRBD1. V shed 5 bases, J shed 5 bases, and the junction held 4 bases outside the gene matches. The CDR3 contains 13 residues. The germline gives CDR1 MNHEY, CDR2 SVGAGI. CDR3: CASSPDREYGYTF. CDR3 coding DNA: TGTGCCAGCAGTCCGGACAGGGAATATGGCTACACCTTC.

The chain combines TRBV19 with TRBJ1-3; D is undetermined. The V and J ends lost 5 bases and 0 bases respectively, with 14 bases between them. The germline V gene encodes CDR1 LNHDA and CDR2 SQIVND (reference sequence). CDR3 size: 16 residues. CDR3 bases: TGTGCCAGTAGTCCCCCCCGAGCCGTCTCTGGAAACACCATATATTTT. It specifies CASSPPRAVSGNTIYF.

This chain joins TRBV9 and TRBJ2-7, with 7 bases fitting TRBD1. The V segment lost 0 bases and the J segment 3 bases; nucleotides outside the gene matches: 3. The CDR3 covers 14 residues. The germline CDR1 and CDR2 sequences are SGDLS and YYNGEE. The CDR3 here is CASSVGTGFYEQYF. DNA for the CDR3: TGTGCCAGCAGCGTAGGGACAGGCTTCTACGAGCAGTACTTC.

The chain is built from TRBV7-3 and TRBJ2-1; the D is unclear. V dropped 5 bases and J dropped 11 bases, with 13 bases sitting between them. This CDR3 has 12 residues. Germline V lookup: CDR1 SGHTA, CDR2 FQGTGA. The CDR3, as DNA: TGTGCCAGCAGCGACCGTTTGGGTCAGCAGTTCTTC. Its protein product is CASSDRLGQQFF.

The rearrangement uses TRBV29-1 and TRBJ1-1; no clear D gene. This CDR3 contains 13 residues. V was clipped by 6 bases and J by 0 bases, with 11 bases between them. The germline V gene encodes CDR1 SQVTM and CDR2 ANQGSEA. CDR3 in DNA: TGCAGCGTCCAGGTACACATGAACACTGAAGCTTTCTTT. Translation: CSVQVHMNTEAFF. Together with reference TRBV29-1 and TRBJ1-1, the CDR3 gives the full variable domain: SAVISQKPSRDICQRGTSLTIQCQVDSQVTMMFWYRQQPGQSLTLIATANQGSEATYESGFVIDKFPISRPNLTFSTLTVSNMSPEDSSIYLCSVQVHMNTEAFFGQGTRLTVV.

This clone was picked up one time. This chain links TRBV20-1 with TRBJ2-3; D is uncertain. There are 11 residues in the CDR3. Germline CDR1 is DFQATT and CDR2 is SNEGSKA (reference sequence). The ends were cut back, 6 bases at V and 0 bases at J, with 4 bases in the middle. In nucleotides, the CDR3 is TGCAGTGCAGAGAGCACAGATACGCAGTATTTT. Amino acid sequence: CSAESTDTQYF.

The chain employs TRBV5-1 and TRBJ1-2, with unresolved D. The germline V and J ends were trimmed by 2 bases and 3 bases, with 11 bases remaining between them. Germline CDR1 SGHRS, CDR2 YFSETQ. This CDR3 spans 14 amino acids. The CDR3 is CASSLTVKDYGYTF. Here the CDR3 DNA reads TGCGCCAGCAGCTTAACAGTTAAGGACTATGGCTACACCTTC.

The rearrangement uses TRBV6-1 and TRBJ2-3; TRBD2 agrees at 12 bases. The V gene's germline CDR1 is MNHNS and CDR2 SASEGT. The CDR3 is 15 residues long. With 4 bases clipped from V and 5 bases from J, the junction kept 4 bases outside the gene matches. CDR3 sequence (DNA): TGTGCCAGCAGTGGGCTAGCGGGAGGGAAAGATACGCAGTATTTT. Translating gives CASSGLAGGKDTQYF.

This chain uses TRBV28 with TRBJ2-7; either TRBD1 or TRBD2 may supply D (5 bases each). The germline V and J ends were trimmed by 2 bases and 2 bases, with 13 bases remaining between them. CDR1 is MDHEN, CDR2 SYDVKM, per germline. This CDR3 has 15 amino acids. DNA for the CDR3: TGTGCCAGCAGTTTACCCCCACTGGGGGCCTACGAGCAGTACTTC. Translation: CASSLPPLGAYEQYF.

The chain joins TRBV15 to TRBJ2-5, with D tentatively TRBD1 (7 bases). The germline CDR1 and CDR2 sequences are LNHNV and YYDKDF (reference sequence). The V and J ends lost 7 bases and 3 bases respectively, with 27 bases between them. The CDR3 is 18 amino acids. CDR3 sequence reads: CATTETRGWRGFEETQYF. CDR3 coding DNA: TGTGCCACCACCGAAACCAGGGGGTGGCGGGGCTTCGAAGAGACCCAGTACTTC.

The V call is TRBV9, the J call TRBJ2-7; D may be TRBD2 (5 bases). The CDR3 sequence is 14 residues long. The V gene's germline CDR1 is SGDLS and CDR2 YYNGEE. V lost 0 bases to trimming and J lost 2 bases, with 9 bases between them. The DNA of the CDR3 is TGTGCCAGCAGCGTAGGAGGGAAAACCTACGAGCAGTACTTC. The encoded protein is CASSVGGKTYEQYF.

The CDR3 sequence: CASMRENEQFF. The CDR3 DNA sequence: TGTGCCAGCATGAGGGAGAATGAGCAGTTCTTC. V and J are TRBV2 and TRBJ2-1; maybe TRBD2 (5 bases). Germline lookup yields CDR1 SNHLY and CDR2 FYNNEI. V shed 7 bases and J shed 7 bases, with 8 bases lying between them. The CDR3 spans 11 residues. Complete variable domain (other parts from reference TRBV2 and TRBJ2-1): EPEVTQTPSHQVTQMGQEVILRCVPISNHLYFYWYRQILGQKVEFLVSFYNNEISEKSEIFDDQFSVERPDGSNFTLKIRSTKLEDSAMYFCASMRENEQFFGPGTRLTVL.

The rearrangement links TRBV29-1 to TRBJ1-1, with D possibly matching TRBD1 (6 bases). This CDR3 is 14 amino acids long. CDR1 and CDR2 from the germline V gene are SQVTM and ANQGSEA. V shed 5 bases and J shed 0 bases, with 13 bases lying between them. CDR3 sequence reads: CSVCHRDVNTEAFF. CDR3 nucleotides: TGCAGCGTTTGCCACAGGGACGTGAACACTGAAGCTTTCTTT.

J is TRBJ2-3 and V is TRBV5-1; possibly TRBD2 for D (6 bases). Per germline, CDR1 SGHRS and CDR2 YFSETQ. The CDR3 sequence is 14 residues long. Trimming took off 4 bases at V and 1 base at J, with 10 bases between the two ends. The chain's CDR3 is CASSPVAGTDTQYF. The CDR3 DNA is TGCGCCAGCAGCCCGGTAGCGGGCACAGATACGCAGTATTTT.